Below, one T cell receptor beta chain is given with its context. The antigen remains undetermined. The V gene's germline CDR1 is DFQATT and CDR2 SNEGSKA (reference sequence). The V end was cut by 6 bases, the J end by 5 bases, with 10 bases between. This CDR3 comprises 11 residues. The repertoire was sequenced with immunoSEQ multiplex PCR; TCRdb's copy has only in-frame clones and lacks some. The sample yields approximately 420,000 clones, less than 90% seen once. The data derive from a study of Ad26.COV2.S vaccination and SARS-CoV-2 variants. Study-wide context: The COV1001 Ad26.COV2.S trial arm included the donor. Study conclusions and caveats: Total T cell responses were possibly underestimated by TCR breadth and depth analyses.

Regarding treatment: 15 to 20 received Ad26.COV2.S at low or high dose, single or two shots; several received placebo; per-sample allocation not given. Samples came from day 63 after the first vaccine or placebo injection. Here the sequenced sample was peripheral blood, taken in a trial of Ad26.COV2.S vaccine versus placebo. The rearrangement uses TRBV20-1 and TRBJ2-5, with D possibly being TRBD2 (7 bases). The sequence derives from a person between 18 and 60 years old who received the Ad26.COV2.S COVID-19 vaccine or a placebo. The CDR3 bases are TGCAGTGCCCGGGGGGCGGAGACCCAGTACTTC. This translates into CSARGAETQYF.